The sequence of this TCR beta chain was determined in a study of T cell repertoires in cytomegalovirus infection. For the study at large: HLA-B-restricted CMV epitopes that are well studied were used alongside recently identified HLA-C-restricted ones.

From germline, CDR1 is DFQATT and CDR2 SNEGSKA (reference sequence). The CDR3 is made up of 17 amino acids. J gave up 4 bases and V 2 bases, and 13 bases lay outside the gene matches. TCRdb reanalysed the reads using MiXCR and keeps one entry per CDR3 protein. Of about 470,000 distinct CDR3 sequences listed, about two fifths were seen once; the top ten hold around 45%. Concerning this clonotype: Its target is unknown.

This specimen was cultured PBMCs, taken from culture after CMV antigen stimulation. This receptor was identified in a human donor in good health (CMV status not recorded). Some clones in this sample may be carry-over from other donors' samples. The rearrangement joins TRBV20-1 to TRBJ2-3, with TRBD2 matching over 9 bases. The CDR3 protein is CSARNSRGGASSDTQYF. The CDR3 DNA sequence: TGCAGTGCTAGAAATTCGCGGGGGGGCGCCTCTTCAGATACGCAGTATTTT.